These 27 T cell receptor beta chains share one sample of origin, sequenced in a study of CD8 T cells in Susac syndrome. Random hexamers primed reverse transcription of about 0.45 to 1 ug RNA. TCRdb ran MiXCR on the immunoSEQ multiplex PCR reads and lists one entry per CDR3 protein. The table has approximately 230,000 distinct CDR3 sequences, about 93% seen once. Material: CD4+ T cells from PBMCs. The receptor set was obtained from a human donor with multiple sclerosis.

The V call is TRBV4-1, the J call TRBJ1-4, with 9 nucleotides matching TRBD1. This CDR3 spans 15 amino acids. Trimming removed 1 base from V and 5 bases from J; junction bases left unmatched: 2. Germline-derived CDR1 and CDR2 are MGHRA and YSYEKL. CDR3 loop: CASSQAGTGNEKLFF. The CDR3 DNA follows: TGCGCCAGCAGCCAAGCCGGGACAGGGAATGAAAAACTGTTTTTT.

The gene calls are TRBV7-2 and TRBJ2-4; 9 positions match TRBD1. CDR3 size: 13 residues. Losses at the gene ends were 6 bases for V and 11 bases for J; bases not matched to a gene: 8. Germline V CDR1 and CDR2: SGHTA, FQGNSA. The CDR3, as DNA: TGTGCCAGCAGTACCGGGACAGGGAGTTTTCAGTACTTC. The encoded protein is CASSTGTGSFQYF.

This chain joins TRBV7-8 and TRBJ2-1, with 7 bases fitting TRBD1. CDR3 size: 14 residues. The junction had 5 bases not matched to a gene; V was cut back by 5 bases and J by 4 bases. CDR1 and CDR2 from the germline V gene are SGHVS and FQNEAQ. CDR3 region: CASSEATGYNEQFF. The CDR3 DNA reads as TGTGCCAGCAGCGAGGCGACAGGGTACAATGAGCAGTTCTTC.

The chain uses TRBV5-1 and TRBJ2-2, with TRBD1 identical over 7 bases. Germline assignment: CDR1 SGHRS and CDR2 YFSETQ. Trimming at V came to 4 bases and at J to 1 base, leaving 4 bases not matched to a gene. This CDR3 is 15 amino acids long. The DNA of the CDR3 is TGCGCCAGCAGCGAGGGGGCCCTGAACACCGGGGAGCTGTTTTTT. Protein sequence: CASSEGALNTGELFF.

This rearrangement joins TRBV7-9 to TRBJ2-3; the D is unclear. V lost 1 base, J lost 2 bases, and 10 bases lay in between. The CDR3 has 15 residues. The V gene's germline CDR1 is SEHNR and CDR2 FQNEAQ (reference sequence). The CDR3 loop is CASSLGPSPTDTQYF. CDR3 nucleotide sequence: TGTGCCAGCAGCTTAGGGCCCTCCCCCACAGATACGCAGTATTTT.

The rearrangement joins TRBV3-1 to TRBJ2-1; the match to TRBD2 covers 8 bases. Germline assignment: CDR1 LGHDT and CDR2 YNNKEL (reference sequence). CDR3 size: 17 residues. Losses at the gene ends were 3 bases for V and 2 bases for J; bases not matched to a gene: 9. CDR3 protein: CASSHLLAGRTYNEQFF. For the CDR3, the DNA is TGTGCCAGCAGCCACCTATTAGCGGGGAGAACCTACAATGAGCAGTTCTTC.

The genes are TRBV6-1 and TRBJ2-7; no clear D. The CDR3 has 13 amino acids. Trimming removed 4 bases from V and 0 bases from J, with 7 bases in between. Germline V gives CDR1 MNHNS, CDR2 SASEGT. CDR3 DNA: TGTGCCAGCAGTGTTGAGGACTCCTACGAGCAGTACGTC. Amino acid sequence: CASSVEDSYEQYV.

The rearrangement uses TRBV5-1 and TRBJ2-1, with 7 nucleotides matching TRBD1. Germline V lookup: CDR1 SGHRS, CDR2 YFSETQ. The CDR3 is 17 residues long. V lost 0 bases and J lost 0; bases outside the gene matches: 6. This CDR3 reads CASSLGGGQGSYNEQFF. The CDR3 nucleotides read TGCGCCAGCAGCTTGGGAGGGGGCCAGGGCTCCTACAATGAGCAGTTCTTC.

The rearrangement links TRBV2 to TRBJ2-7; 8 nucleotides align to TRBD1. CDR1 is SNHLY, CDR2 FYNNEI, per germline. V lost 6 bases and J lost 3; bases outside the gene matches: 4. The CDR3 extends over 13 amino acids. The CDR3 coding sequence is TGTGCCAGCAGCGCCGACAGGGGCTACGAGCAGTACTTC. Translating it yields CASSADRGYEQYF.

Only one count was recorded for this clonotype. The chain joins TRBV12-5 to TRBJ2-1; maybe TRBD2 (6 bases). Per the germline V gene, CDR1 is LGHNT and CDR2 is FRNRAP. This CDR3 is 16 amino acids long. V was shortened by 0 bases and J by 6 bases, with 15 bases between the two germline ends. The CDR3 DNA follows: TGTGCTAGTGGTTTGGTCACCGGGACTTTCCTCAATGAGCAGTTCTTC. This codes for CASGLVTGTFLNEQFF.

The CDR3, as DNA: TGTGCCAGCAGTCCAAGGAATCAGCCCCAGCATTTT. Residues: CASSPRNQPQHF. The V gene is TRBV5-8, the J gene TRBJ1-5; no firm D call. V dropped 5 bases and J dropped 4 bases, with 7 bases sitting between them. This CDR3 comprises 12 residues. The germline gives CDR1 SGHTS, CDR2 YDEGEE.

The chain carries TRBV5-1 and TRBJ2-3; tentative D call: TRBD2 (5 bases). The CDR3 is made up of 12 amino acids. The ends were cut back, 0 bases at V and 13 bases at J, with 12 bases in the middle. Per germline, CDR1 SGHRS and CDR2 YFSETQ. CDR3: CASSLVGGPKYF. As DNA, the CDR3 is TGCGCCAGCAGCTTGGTAGGCGGGCCCAAGTATTTT. Together with reference TRBV5-1 and TRBJ2-3, the CDR3 gives the full variable domain: KAGVTQTPRYLIKTRGQQVTLSCSPISGHRSVSWYQQTPGQGLQFLFEYFSETQRNKGNFPGRFSGRQFSNSRSEMNVSTLELGDSALYLCASSLVGGPKYFGPGTRLTVL.

This clonotype is a singleton in its sample. V and J are TRBV30 and TRBJ2-7; D remains unclear. The germline CDR1 and CDR2 sequences are GTSNPN and SVGIG (reference sequence). The CDR3 is 11 amino acids. Trimming cost V 8 bases and J 5 bases, with 13 bases left between them. The CDR3 sequence: CAGTRSHEQYF. For the CDR3, the DNA is TGTGCCGGTACACGGTCCCACGAGCAGTACTTC.

About this clonotype itself: Since no conserved phenylalanine or tryptophan closes the CDR3, a read error is the likely cause. This chain links TRBV5-1 with TRBJ2-5; D call uncertain. Germline CDR1 and CDR2: SGHRS and YFSETQ. V dropped 4 bases and J dropped 4 bases, with 17 bases sitting between them. The CDR3 sequence is 15 residues long. DNA of the CDR3: TGCGCCAGCAGCCATGGAGTGGGTTCGGGAGAGACCCAGTACCTC. Protein: CASSHGVGSGETQYL.

The rearrangement links TRBV7-2 to TRBJ2-1, with 14 bases fitting TRBD2. CDR3 length: 16 residues. Trimming cost V 5 bases and J 8 bases; bases outside gene matches: 8. Germline V lookup: CDR1 SGHTA, CDR2 FQGNSA. The CDR3 loop reads CASSRDLTSGRDEQFF. The CDR3, as DNA: TGTGCCAGCAGCCGGGATCTGACTAGCGGGAGGGATGAGCAGTTCTTC.

This chain connects TRBV7-3 to TRBJ2-5; TRBD2 matches 14 bases. The CDR3 is 15 amino acids. V dropped 4 bases and J dropped 7; count of bases not matched to a gene: 5. Germline V CDR1 and CDR2: SGHTA, FQGTGA. CDR3 region: CASSSTSGRGVTQYF. Written as DNA, the CDR3 is TGTGCCAGCAGCTCGACTAGCGGGAGGGGCGTGACCCAGTACTTC. The whole variable domain, remainder taken from reference TRBV7-3 and TRBJ2-5, is GAGVSQTPSNKVTEKGKYVELRCDPISGHTALYWYRQSLGQGPEFLIYFQGTGAADDSGLPNDRFFAVRPEGSVSTLKIQRTERGDSAVYLCASSSTSGRGVTQYFGPGTRLLVL.

This chain links TRBV7-2 with TRBJ1-3; D perhaps matches TRBD1 (6 bases). This CDR3 region has 19 residues. Germline loops: CDR1 SGHTA, CDR2 FQGNSA. V lost 5 bases to trimming and J lost 0 bases, with 23 bases between them. In DNA, the CDR3 is TGTGCCAGCAGCCGGTTTAATACAGGGCCCCTCCTCTCTGGAAACACCATATATTTT. It is translated as CASSRFNTGPLLSGNTIYF.

This chain uses TRBV3-1 with TRBJ2-3, with a possible D match to TRBD2 (5 bases). Germline values: CDR1 LGHDT, CDR2 YNNKEL (reference sequence). There are 17 residues in the CDR3. The V and J ends lost 0 bases and 1 base respectively, with 14 bases between them. The CDR3 is CASSQDPWRAGTDTQYF. The CDR3 coding sequence is TGTGCCAGCAGCCAAGACCCCTGGCGGGCGGGCACAGATACGCAGTATTTT.

The J gene is TRBJ2-5, the V gene TRBV19; maybe TRBD1 (6 bases). The CDR3 is 14 amino acids. V was clipped by 6 bases and J by 4 bases, with 15 bases between them. The germline V gene has CDR1 LNHDA and CDR2 SQIVND (reference sequence). CDR3 amino acids: CASSLNRARETQYF. CDR3 coding DNA: TGTGCCAGTAGCTTAAACAGGGCACGAGAGACCCAGTACTTC.

The chain is built from TRBV7-9 and TRBJ1-1; a weak D match, TRBD1 (5 bases). CDR1 and CDR2 (germline): SEHNR, FQNEAQ (reference sequence). This CDR3 region has 12 residues. V was cut by 4 bases and J by 6 bases, with 9 bases left in between. CDR3 protein: CASSSEGPEAFF. The DNA for the CDR3 is TGTGCCAGCAGCTCCGAGGGGCCTGAAGCTTTCTTT. The complete variable domain, with remaining parts taken from reference TRBV7-9 and TRBJ1-1, reads DTGVSQNPRHKITKRGQNVTFRCDPISEHNRLYWYRQTLGQGPEFLTYFQNEAQLEKSRLLSDRFSAERPKGSFSTLEIQRTEQGDSAMYLCASSSEGPEAFFGQGTRLTVV.

V is TRBV10-3 and J is TRBJ2-2; TRBD2 might be the D (6 bases). V lost 8 bases, J lost 0 bases, and 10 bases lay in between. Looked up from germline, CDR1 is ENHRY and CDR2 is SYGVKD. This CDR3 has 14 amino acids. The CDR3 nucleotides are TGTGCCATCGGAGGGCCAGCGAACACCGGGGAGCTGTTTTTT. Its protein product is CAIGGPANTGELFF.

The rearrangement uses TRBV24-1 and TRBJ2-1; 10 bases are shared with TRBD1. This CDR3 has 13 residues. Germline CDR1 KGHDR, CDR2 SFDVKD. J lost 8 bases, V lost 8 bases, and 5 bases had no gene match. The chain's CDR3 is CATKGQGIHEQFF. CDR3 sequence (DNA): TGTGCCACCAAGGGACAGGGGATCCATGAGCAGTTCTTC.

The chain links TRBV3-1 to TRBJ1-2, with a weak D call TRBD1 (6 bases). Per the germline V gene, CDR1 is LGHDT and CDR2 is YNNKEL (reference sequence). V was shortened by 7 bases and J by 7 bases, with 19 bases between the two germline ends. This CDR3 comprises 14 residues. The CDR3 bases are TGTGCCAGCACCGGGGGGCCCTCGAGGTCTGGCTACACCTTC. It yields the protein CASTGGPSRSGYTF.

The chain joins TRBV11-1 to TRBJ2-5, with D tentatively TRBD1 (5 bases). Deletions cut 3 bases from V and 4 bases from J, with 12 bases between. Germline lookup yields CDR1 SGHAT and CDR2 FQDESV (reference sequence). The CDR3 is made up of 14 amino acids. Here the CDR3 reads CASSFGRQGETQYF. CDR3 DNA sequence: TGTGCCAGCAGCTTTGGGCGGCAGGGAGAGACCCAGTACTTC.

This sequence joins TRBV27 and TRBJ2-1, with 10 bases aligning to TRBD2. The CDR3 contains 18 residues. The V and J ends lost 6 bases and 6 bases, in that order; junction bases with no gene match: 17. Germline assignment: CDR1 MNHEY and CDR2 SMNVEV (reference sequence). DNA of the CDR3: TGTGCCAGCAGCACTCGGACTAGCGGCCTGAGGGTTGGCAATGAGCAGTTCTTC. Translation: CASSTRTSGLRVGNEQFF.

This chain uses TRBV7-9 with TRBJ2-2, with 8 bases fitting TRBD2. The CDR3 is made up of 14 amino acids. Germline lookup yields CDR1 SEHNR and CDR2 FQNEAQ (reference sequence). V was pared by 5 bases and J by 6 bases, with 5 bases of the junction left unmatched. The CDR3 sequence: CASSPGGLAGELFF. CDR3 bases: TGTGCCAGCAGCCCGGGGGGGCTGGCCGGGGAGCTGTTTTTT.

This chain uses TRBV29-1 with TRBJ2-5, with D perhaps matching TRBD2 (7 bases). The V gene lost 3 bases and the J gene lost 5 bases, with 10 bases spanning the gap. The CDR3 runs to 12 residues. The germline gives CDR1 SQVTM, CDR2 ANQGSEA. For the CDR3, the DNA is TGCAGCGTTGAGAAGGGGGGGGAGACCCAGTACTTC. Its protein is CSVEKGGETQYF.